A selection of T cell receptor beta chains follows, all from one sample in a study of T cells in localized non-small cell lung cancer. Measured with immunoSEQ multiplex PCR; TCRdb has only the in-frame clones, and not every one. The sample contains 50,000 to 60,000 clones, roughly 80% of which appear only once. The sample in question was PBMCs, obtained before any cancer treatment. These receptor sequences come from a woman between 35 and 75 years old with stage II lung adenocarcinoma. CDR3s include the opening cysteine and the closing phenylalanine or tryptophan. D genes are given only for firm matches. Clone size is stated in some rows and not others, as once, few, many or a class when expanded.

V gene	J gene	D gene	clone size	CDR3 DNA	CDR3 protein
TRBV7-2	TRBJ1-2	-	-	TGTGCCAGCAGCTTAGACGTGACGCCTCTTCTCACCTACACCTTC	CASSLDVTPLLTYTF
TRBV25-1	TRBJ1-5	-	few	TGTGCCAGCAGTGGTCAGGCGAATCAGCCCCAGCATTTT	CASSGQANQPQHF
TRBV10-2	TRBJ2-2	-	-	TGCGCCAGCAGTGTATTGGGTGTTACCGGGGAGCTGTTTTTT	CASSVLGVTGELFF
TRBV5-1	TRBJ1-1	-	-	TGCGCCAGCAGCTTGGGACCCGAAGCTTTCTTT	CASSLGPEAFF
TRBV18	TRBJ1-3	-	-	TGTGCCAGCTCACCACCGTGGCCGTACTCTGGAAACACCATATATTTT	CASSPPWPYSGNTIYF
TRBV11-2	TRBJ1-4	-	-	TGTGCCAGCAGCAAAGGGGCAGGGAGGGCAACTAATGAAAAACTGTTTTTT	CASSKGAGRATNEKLFF
TRBV6-5	TRBJ2-1	-	-	TGTGCCAGCAGAATTTCGGGGGCTTCCGATGAGCAGTTCTTC	CASRISGASDEQFF
TRBV11-3	TRBJ1-1	-	-	TGTGCCAGCAGCCTAGGGGGTTTGACTGAAGCTTTCTTT	CASSLGGLTEAFF
TRBV13	TRBJ2-2	-	-	TGTGCCAGCAGCTTATATCGGACATTAGGCGGGGAGCTGTTTTTT	CASSLYRTLGGELFF
TRBV7-9	TRBJ1-1	-	-	TGTGCCAGCAGCTTAAAGGAATACACTGAAGCTTTCTTT	CASSLKEYTEAFF
TRBV7-8	TRBJ2-2	-	-	TGTGCCAGCAGCCCTAAGGCCACCGGGGAGCTGTTTTTT	CASSPKATGELFF
TRBV7-8	TRBJ1-4	-	-	TGTGCCAGCAGCTTAGGGCGCCCCGGGGGTAATGAAAAACTGTTTTTT	CASSLGRPGGNEKLFF
TRBV5-6	TRBJ2-4	-	-	TGTGCCAGCAGCTTGGTAGCCAAAAACATTCAGTACTTC	CASSLVAKNIQYF
TRBV4-2	TRBJ2-1	-	once	TGTGCCAGCAGCCATCCAGCTGAGCGCGGGCAGTTCTTC	CASSHPAERGQFF
TRBV6-1	TRBJ2-7	TRBD1	-	TGTGCCAGCAGTTCCTGGACAGGGGGGACCTACGAGCAGTACTTC	CASSSWTGGTYEQYF
TRBV5-1	TRBJ2-7	TRBD1	-	TGCGCCAGCAGCTTGGTTGGGACAGGGGTTGACGAGCAGTACTTC	CASSLVGTGVDEQYF
TRBV5-1	TRBJ2-1	-	-	TGCGCCAGCAGCTTGGAGGGTATCCCTGAGCAGTTCTTC	CASSLEGIPEQFF
TRBV2	TRBJ1-2	-	once	TGTGCCAGCAGCTCGGAAAGGGGCAGAGGGGGCTACACCTTC	CASSSERGRGGYTF
TRBV5-1	TRBJ2-7	-	few	TGCGCCAGCAGCTTGGAGGGGACACAAACCTACGAGCAGTACTTC	CASSLEGTQTYEQYF
TRBV7-3	TRBJ2-1	TRBD2	-	TGTGCCAGCAGCTTAACTAGCGGGGGGGCAGATGAGCAGTTCTTC	CASSLTSGGADEQFF
TRBV5-6	TRBJ2-3	-	-	TGTGCCAGCAGCTTCGAGAGGGTGCGGAGGACAGATACGCAGTATTTT	CASSFERVRRTDTQYF
TRBV30	TRBJ1-2	-	-	TGTGCCTGGAGTCTGGCAAACAACTATGGCTACACCTTC	CAWSLANNYGYTF
TRBV19	TRBJ1-5	-	-	TGTGCCAGTAGTATTTTCGGGCGAACGGTACAGCCCCAGCATTTT	CASSIFGRTVQPQHF
TRBV7-6	TRBJ1-1	TRBD1	-	TGTGCCAGCAGCTCATCAGGGGACAGTGAAGCTTTCTTT	CASSSSGDSEAFF
TRBV5-4	TRBJ2-7	TRBD1	-	TGTGCCAGCAGCTTAGGACAGGGGGCCTACGAGCAGTACTTC	CASSLGQGAYEQYF
TRBV7-2	TRBJ1-4	-	-	TGTGCCAGCAGCCTGATGGACGGGGGTAGAAAACTGTTTTTT	CASSLMDGGRKLFF
TRBV6-5	TRBJ2-4	TRBD1	-	TGTGCCAGCAGTGACAGGGGAGGAAACATTCAGTACTTC	CASSDRGGNIQYF